This section outlines one T cell receptor beta chain sequence together with its context. Antigen: not known. The sample originates from a study of cytotoxic CD8 clonotypes in ibrutinib-treated CLL. Looking at the study overall: Across samples, productive templates numbered over 200,000 and productive rearrangements reached approximately 94,000 on average.

About 1.9 micrograms of genomic DNA (from cryopreserved PBMCs) were used for TCR beta libraries. Deletions cut 9 bases from V and 8 bases from J, with 14 bases between. Germline V gives CDR1 LNHNV, CDR2 YYDKDF (reference sequence). The CDR3 has 12 residues. Study-wide points: Once treatment began, public clonotypes, which were uncommon, contracted or stayed stable. The clonality went up when patients responded to ibrutinib and dropped back toward baseline at progression.

The table came from immunoSEQ multiplex PCR; TCRdb's copy has only in-frame clones and leaves some out. The table shows 250,000 or so clones, with roughly 74% occurring only once. The source material was PBMCs, sampled after 24 months of ibrutinib treatment. This chain joins TRBV15 and TRBJ2-1; possibly TRBD2 for D (5 bases). This clonotype originated in a human donor with chronic lymphocytic leukemia. The CDR3 spells CATARPGDEQFF. The DNA for the CDR3 is TGTGCCACAGCAAGACCCGGGGATGAGCAGTTCTTC.